The entry below gives a single TCR beta chain sequence along with its context. The data belong to a study of blood T cell repertoires in COVID-19. In the study overall: The analysed material was cDNA or gDNA that came from T cells, B-cell-depleted T cells, or PBMCs.

Clones were sequenced by immunoSEQ multiplex PCR, and TCRdb holds only the in-frame ones, with some missing. The sample has some 240,000 clones, 80% to 85% seen once. Recruits, aged about 18 to 89 years, lived in 24 US areas. Participants were placed into cohorts based on the clinical history they reported. V was pared by 6 bases and J by 0 bases, with 4 bases of the junction left unmatched. The CDR3 consists of 16 residues. The V gene's germline CDR1 is LNHDA and CDR2 SQIVND (reference sequence). The sequence came from a man aged 50 to 60 who had recovered from COVID-19. Input material: PBMCs or T cells enriched from blood (not recorded which). The chain is built from TRBV19 and TRBJ2-1; 11 bases line up with TRBD2. DNA of the CDR3: TGTGCCAGTAGACGAACTAGCGGGAGCTCCTACAATGAGCAGTTCTTC. Residues: CASRRTSGSSYNEQFF. The variable domain in full, completed from reference TRBV19 and TRBJ2-1, reads DGGITQSPKYLFRKEGQNVTLSCEQNLNHDAMYWYRQDPGQGLRLIYYSQIVNDFQKGDIAEGYSVSREKKESFPLTVTSAQKNPTAFYLCASRRTSGSSYNEQFFGPGTRLTVL.